This entry concerns a single T cell receptor beta chain. The antigen is undetermined. Donors in the study were healthy people who gave bone marrow. This sample is part of a study of cytomegalovirus exposure and HLA in healthy donors. Findings and limits, study-wide: Specificity of three CMV-associated chains for CMV antigens was verified in vitro. Previously analyzed data showed that most TCR beta V segments were productive at a frequency of about 87% or about 30%. Using the classifier, cytomegalovirus status was reportedly diagnosed with high specificity and sensitivity.

PCR involved 60 Vbeta and 13 Jbeta primers. Assay used: immunoSEQ multiplex PCR; TCRdb lists only in-frame clones, some missing. This table has roughly 120,000 clones, roughly 78% appearing once. Unmatched junction bases numbered 6, after V lost 3 bases and J lost 7 bases. The CDR3 is 15 amino acids. Per germline, CDR1 MNHEY and CDR2 SMNVEV (reference sequence). This TCR was sampled from a male donor in good health and CMV-seronegative. Sequencing was carried out using PBMCs. V usage is TRBV27 and J usage is TRBJ1-4; TRBD1 aligns across 9 bases. In DNA, the CDR3 is TGTGCCAGCAGTTTGTCCGGGACAGGGAGTGAAAAACTGTTTTTT. Translation gives CASSLSGTGSEKLFF.